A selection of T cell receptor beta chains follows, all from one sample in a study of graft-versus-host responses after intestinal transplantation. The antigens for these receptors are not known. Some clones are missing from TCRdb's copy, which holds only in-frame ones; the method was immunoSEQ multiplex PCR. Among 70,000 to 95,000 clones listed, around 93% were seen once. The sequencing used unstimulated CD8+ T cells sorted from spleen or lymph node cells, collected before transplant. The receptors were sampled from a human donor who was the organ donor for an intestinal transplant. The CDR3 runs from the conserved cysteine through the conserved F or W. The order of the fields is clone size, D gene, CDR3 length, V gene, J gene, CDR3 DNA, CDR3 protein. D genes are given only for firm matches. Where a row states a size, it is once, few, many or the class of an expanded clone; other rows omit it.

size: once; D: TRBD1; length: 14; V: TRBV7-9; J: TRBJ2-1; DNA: TGTGCCAGCAGCTTAGTAACAGGGGACAATGAGCAGTTCTTC; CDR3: CASSLVTGDNEQFF
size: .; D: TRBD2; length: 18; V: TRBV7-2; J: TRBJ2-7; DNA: TGTGCCAGCAGCTTAGCCCCTACCCTAGCGGGAGGTGGGAACGAGCAGTACTTC; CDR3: CASSLAPTLAGGGNEQYF
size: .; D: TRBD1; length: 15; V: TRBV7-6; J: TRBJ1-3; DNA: TGTGCCAGCAGCCCCCGACAGGGCCCCGGAAACACCATATATTTT; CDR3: CASSPRQGPGNTIYF
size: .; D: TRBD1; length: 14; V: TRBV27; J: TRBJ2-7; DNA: TGTGCCAGCAGCGCCGGGACAGGGTCCTACGAGCAGTACTTC; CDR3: CASSAGTGSYEQYF
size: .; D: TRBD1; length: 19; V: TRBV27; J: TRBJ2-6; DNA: TGTGCCAGCAGCCCTCTACAGGGGTTTATCGCAACTGGGGCCAACGTCCTGACTTTC; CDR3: CASSPLQGFIATGANVLTF
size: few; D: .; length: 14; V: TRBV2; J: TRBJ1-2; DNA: TGTGCCAGCACGTCTTCCTCGCTATCCTATGGCTACACCTTC; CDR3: CASTSSSLSYGYTF
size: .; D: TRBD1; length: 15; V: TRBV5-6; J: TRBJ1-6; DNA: TGTGCCAGCAGCTTGGTGACAGGGAACAATTCACCCCTCCACTTT; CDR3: CASSLVTGNNSPLHF
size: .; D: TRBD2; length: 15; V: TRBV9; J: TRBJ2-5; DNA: TGTGCCAGCAGCGTAGGGGCTAGCGGGATGGAGACCCAGTACTTC; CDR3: CASSVGASGMETQYF
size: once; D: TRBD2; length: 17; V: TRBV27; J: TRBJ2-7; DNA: TGTGCCAGCAGCCAAAGCCCCTGGGTAGCGGGAGTGGGAGAGCAGTACTTC; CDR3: CASSQSPWVAGVGEQYF
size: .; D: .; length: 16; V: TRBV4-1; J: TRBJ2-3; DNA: TGCGCCAGCAGCCAAGGTACAGTTGCTAGCACAGATACGCAGTATTTT; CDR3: CASSQGTVASTDTQYF
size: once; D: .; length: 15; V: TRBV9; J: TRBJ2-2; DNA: TGTGCCAGCAGCGGGCTAGCAGAGAACACCGGGGAGCTGTTTTTT; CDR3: CASSGLAENTGELFF
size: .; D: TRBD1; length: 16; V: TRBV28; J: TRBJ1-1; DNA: TGTGCCAGCAGTCACCCCGACAGGGTTGGAGGCACTGAAGCTTTCTTT; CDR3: CASSHPDRVGGTEAFF
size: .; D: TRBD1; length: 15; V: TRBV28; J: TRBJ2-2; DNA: TGTGCCAGCAGTTCGGGGACAGGGCTTGGGGGGGAGCTGTTTTTT; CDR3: CASSSGTGLGGELFF
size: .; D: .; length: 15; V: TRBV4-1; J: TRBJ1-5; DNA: TGCGCCAGCAGCCTTTTTTATTCACTGAATCAGCCCCAGCATTTT; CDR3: CASSLFYSLNQPQHF
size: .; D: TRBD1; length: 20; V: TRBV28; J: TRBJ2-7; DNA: TGTGCCAGCAGTTCCCTTTCCTCCGGTCCGGGACAGTGGATGTCCTACGAGCAGTACTTC; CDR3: CASSSLSSGPGQWMSYEQYF
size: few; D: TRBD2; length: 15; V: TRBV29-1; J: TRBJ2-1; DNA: TGCAGCGTTGAATCAGGCGGGGGGGCAGGGAATGAGCAGTTCTTC; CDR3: CSVESGGGAGNEQFF
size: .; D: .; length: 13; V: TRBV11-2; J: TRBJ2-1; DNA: TGTGCCAGCAGCTTAGGGCCCCTCGATGAGCAGTTCTTC; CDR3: CASSLGPLDEQFF
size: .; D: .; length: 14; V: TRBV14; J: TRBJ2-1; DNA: TGTGCCAGCAGCCAGATACAGGGTGGCCATGAGCAGTTCTTC; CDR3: CASSQIQGGHEQFF
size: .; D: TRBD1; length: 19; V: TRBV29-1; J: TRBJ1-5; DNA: TGCAGCGTTGAAGATCGGGATGGGGACAGGTCCCTCGGGGATCAGCCCCAGCATTTT; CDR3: CSVEDRDGDRSLGDQPQHF
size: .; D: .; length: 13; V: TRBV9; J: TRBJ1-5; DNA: TGTGCCAGCAGCCAGGCCGGCAATCAGCCCCAGCATTTT; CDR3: CASSQAGNQPQHF
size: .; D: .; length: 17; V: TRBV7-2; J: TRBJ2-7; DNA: TGTGCCAGCAGCTTAGCTGGGGACTCTCAGCCCTCCTACGAGCAGTACTTC; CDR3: CASSLAGDSQPSYEQYF
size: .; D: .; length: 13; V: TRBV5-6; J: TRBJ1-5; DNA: TGTGCCAGCAGCTATAGTAACAATCAGCCCCAGCATTTT; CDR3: CASSYSNNQPQHF
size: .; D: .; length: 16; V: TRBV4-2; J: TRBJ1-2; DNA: TGTGCCAGCAGCTCCACCCAATTTAGTGGCGGCTATGGCTACACCTTC; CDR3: CASSSTQFSGGYGYTF
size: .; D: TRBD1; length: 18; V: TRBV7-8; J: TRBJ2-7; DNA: TGTGCCAGCAGCTTAGCGATCATTGGGGACAGGGGACCCTACGAGCAGTACTTC; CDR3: CASSLAIIGDRGPYEQYF
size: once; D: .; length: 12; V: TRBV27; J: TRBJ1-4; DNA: TGTGCCAGCAGTTTACGGGGAGGAGGACTGTTTTTT; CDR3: CASSLRGGGLFF
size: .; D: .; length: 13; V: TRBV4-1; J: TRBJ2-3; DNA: TGCGCCAGCAGGTCCTACTATCCAGATACGCAGTATTTT; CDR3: CASRSYYPDTQYF
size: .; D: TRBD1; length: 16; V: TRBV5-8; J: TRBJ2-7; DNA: TGTGCCAGCAGCTTGCGGGCCGGGACAGGCTCCTACGAGCAGTACTTC; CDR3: CASSLRAGTGSYEQYF
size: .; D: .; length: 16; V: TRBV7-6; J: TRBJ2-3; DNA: TGTGCCAGCAGCTATGCGTCCGGCGAGGGAACAGATACGCAGTATTTT; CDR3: CASSYASGEGTDTQYF
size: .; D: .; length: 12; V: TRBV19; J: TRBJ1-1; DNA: TGTGCCAGTAAAGTCGGGAACACTGAAGCTTTCTTT; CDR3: CASKVGNTEAFF
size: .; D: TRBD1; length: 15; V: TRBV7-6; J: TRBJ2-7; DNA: TGTGCCAGCAGCGGGGAGGGGGGGACAGGGGGCGAGCAGTACTTC; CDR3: CASSGEGGTGGEQYF
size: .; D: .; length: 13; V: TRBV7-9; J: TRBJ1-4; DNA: TGTGCCAGCAGCTTAGCAGAGAATGAAAAACTGTTTTTT; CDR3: CASSLAENEKLFF
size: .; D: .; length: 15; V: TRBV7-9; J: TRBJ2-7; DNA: TGTGCCAGCAGCCCTCTGGACACGGCCCCCTACGAGCAGTACTTC; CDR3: CASSPLDTAPYEQYF
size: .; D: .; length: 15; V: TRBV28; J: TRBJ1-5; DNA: TGTGCCAGCAGTCTCCAGGGCCCTTGGGATCAGCCCCAGCATTTT; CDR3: CASSLQGPWDQPQHF
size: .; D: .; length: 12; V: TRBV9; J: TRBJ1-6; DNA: TGTGCCAGCAGCGTAGGAGCGACACCCCTCCACTTT; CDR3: CASSVGATPLHF
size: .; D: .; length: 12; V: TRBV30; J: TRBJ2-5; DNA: TGTGCCTGGAGTTTGGTAGCAGAGACCCAGTACTTC; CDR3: CAWSLVAETQYF
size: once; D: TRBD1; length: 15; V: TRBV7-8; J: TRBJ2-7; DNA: TGTGCCAGCAGCTTAGAAGGGACAGGAGGCTACGAGCAGTACTTC; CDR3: CASSLEGTGGYEQYF
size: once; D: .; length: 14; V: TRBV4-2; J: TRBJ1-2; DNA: TGTGCCAGCAGCCCCCCGGGAGGGGGATACGGCTACACCTTC; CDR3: CASSPPGGGYGYTF
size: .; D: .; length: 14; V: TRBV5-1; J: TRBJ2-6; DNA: TGCGCCAGCAGCCCGTACAAGGGGGCCAACGTCCTGACTTTC; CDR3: CASSPYKGANVLTF
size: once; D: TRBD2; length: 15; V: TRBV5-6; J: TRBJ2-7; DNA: TGTGCCAGCAGCAGGGGGACTAGCTGGTCCCACGAGCAGTACTTC; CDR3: CASSRGTSWSHEQYF
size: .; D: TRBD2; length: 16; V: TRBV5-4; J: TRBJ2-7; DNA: TGTGCCAGCAGCCCTGTCAGACTAGCGGGGATTTACGAGCAGTACTTC; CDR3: CASSPVRLAGIYEQYF
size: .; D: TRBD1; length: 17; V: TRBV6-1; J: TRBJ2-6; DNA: TGTGCCAGCAGTGAACGGACAGGGAGGTCTGGGGCCAACGTCCTGACTTTC; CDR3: CASSERTGRSGANVLTF
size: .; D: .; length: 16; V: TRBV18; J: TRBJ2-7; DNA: TGTGCCAGCTCACCACTTCCCCCGGTTCTCTCCTACGAGCAGTACTTC; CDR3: CASSPLPPVLSYEQYF
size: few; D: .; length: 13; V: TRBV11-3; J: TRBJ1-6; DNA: TGTGCCAGCAGCACCCGACACCATTCACCCCTCCACTTT; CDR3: CASSTRHHSPLHF
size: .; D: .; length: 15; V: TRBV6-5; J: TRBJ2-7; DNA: TGTGCCAGCAGGCTCTATCGACAGAAGGCCTACGAGCAGTACTTC; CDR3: CASRLYRQKAYEQYF
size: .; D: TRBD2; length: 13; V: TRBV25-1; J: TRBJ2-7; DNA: TGTGCCAGCAGCGGGACTAGCGCCTACGAGCAGTACTTC; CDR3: CASSGTSAYEQYF
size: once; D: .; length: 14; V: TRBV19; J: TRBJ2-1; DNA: TGTGCCAGTCAGGATACAAGCTCCTACAATGAGCAGTTCTTC; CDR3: CASQDTSSYNEQFF
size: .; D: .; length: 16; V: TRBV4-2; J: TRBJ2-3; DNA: TGTGCCAGCAGCCAAGATAGGACGGGAAGCACAGATACGCAGTATTTT; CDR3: CASSQDRTGSTDTQYF